A single TCR beta chain is shown here with its context. Its antigen is undetermined. Treatment given: around 19 received Ad26.COV2.S at low or high dose, single or two shots; several received placebo; per-sample allocation not given. Sample collection was performed on day 63 after the first vaccine or placebo injection. In Boston, an adult donor aged 18-55 years took part. Expressing Wuhan-strain SARS-CoV-2 spike, an Ad26 vector served as the vaccine. This CDR3 contains 16 residues. V shed 0 bases and J 0 bases; nucleotides not matched to a gene: 2. Germline CDR1 SEHNR, CDR2 FQNEAQ (reference sequence). The data stem from a study of Ad26.COV2.S vaccination and SARS-CoV-2 variants. Study-wide findings and caveats: Vaccine and placebo recipients had comparable breadth of non-spike TCRs. Spike-specific TCR breadth was greater after Ad26.COV2.S than placebo.

TCRdb's table, derived via immunoSEQ multiplex PCR, lists solely in-frame clones and lacks some. The sample contains 410,000 or so clones, 80% to 95% of which appear only once. The sample was peripheral blood, taken in a trial of Ad26.COV2.S vaccine versus placebo. The chain combines TRBV7-9 with TRBJ2-1, with 7 bases matching TRBD2. The sequence derives from a person between 18 and 60 years old who received the Ad26.COV2.S COVID-19 vaccine or a placebo. The CDR3, as DNA: TGTGCCAGCAGCTTAGCGCCGGGGGGCTCCTACAATGAGCAGTTCTTC. Translating gives CASSLAPGGSYNEQFF.